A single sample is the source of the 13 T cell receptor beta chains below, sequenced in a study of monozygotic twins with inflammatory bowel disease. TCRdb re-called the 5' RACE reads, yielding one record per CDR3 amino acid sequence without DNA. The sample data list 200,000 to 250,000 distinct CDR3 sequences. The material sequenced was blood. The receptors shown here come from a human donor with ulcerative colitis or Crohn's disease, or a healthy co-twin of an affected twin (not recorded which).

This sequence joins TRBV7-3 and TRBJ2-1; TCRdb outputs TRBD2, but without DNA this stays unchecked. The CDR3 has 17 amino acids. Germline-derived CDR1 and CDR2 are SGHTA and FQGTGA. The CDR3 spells CASSLTQRISSYNEQFF.

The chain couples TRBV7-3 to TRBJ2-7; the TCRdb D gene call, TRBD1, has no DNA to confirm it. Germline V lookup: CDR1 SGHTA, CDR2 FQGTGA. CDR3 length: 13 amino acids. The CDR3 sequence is CASSYQQGWEQYF. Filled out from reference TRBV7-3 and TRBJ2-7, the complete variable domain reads GAGVSQTPSNKVTEKGKYVELRCDPISGHTALYWYRQSLGQGPEFLIYFQGTGAADDSGLPNDRFFAVRPEGSVSTLKIQRTERGDSAVYLCASSYQQGWEQYFGPGTRLTVT.

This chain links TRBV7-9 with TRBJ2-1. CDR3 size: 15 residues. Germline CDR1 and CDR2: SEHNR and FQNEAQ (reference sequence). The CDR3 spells CASSLGQPSYNEQFF.

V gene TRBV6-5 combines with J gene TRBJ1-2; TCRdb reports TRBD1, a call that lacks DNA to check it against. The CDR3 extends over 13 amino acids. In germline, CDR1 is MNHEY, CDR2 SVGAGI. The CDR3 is CASRTGTAMGYTF.

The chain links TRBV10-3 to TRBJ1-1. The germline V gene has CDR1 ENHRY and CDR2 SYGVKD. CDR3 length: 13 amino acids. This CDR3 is CAIIQGVNGEAFF.

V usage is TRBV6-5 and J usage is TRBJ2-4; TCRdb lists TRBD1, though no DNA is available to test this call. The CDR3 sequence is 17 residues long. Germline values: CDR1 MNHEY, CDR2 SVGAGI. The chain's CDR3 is CASSFPGPQGEGNIQYF.

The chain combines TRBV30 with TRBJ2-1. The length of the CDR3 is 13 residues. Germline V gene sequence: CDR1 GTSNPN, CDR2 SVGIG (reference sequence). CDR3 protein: CAFGRSSYNEQFF.

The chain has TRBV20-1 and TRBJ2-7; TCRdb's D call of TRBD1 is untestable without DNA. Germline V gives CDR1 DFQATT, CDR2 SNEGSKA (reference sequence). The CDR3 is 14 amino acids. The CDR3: CSASPNRQAGEQYF.

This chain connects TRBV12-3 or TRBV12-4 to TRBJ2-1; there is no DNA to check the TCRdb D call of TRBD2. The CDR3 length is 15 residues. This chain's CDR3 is CASSPPSPSASEQFF.

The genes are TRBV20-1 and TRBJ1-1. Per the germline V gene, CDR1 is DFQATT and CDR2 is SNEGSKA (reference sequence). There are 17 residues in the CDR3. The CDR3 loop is CSVLSDGDGDKNTEAFF.

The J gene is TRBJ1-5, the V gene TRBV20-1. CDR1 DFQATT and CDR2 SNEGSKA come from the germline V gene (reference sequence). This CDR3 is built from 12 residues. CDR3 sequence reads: CSATRNNQPQHF.

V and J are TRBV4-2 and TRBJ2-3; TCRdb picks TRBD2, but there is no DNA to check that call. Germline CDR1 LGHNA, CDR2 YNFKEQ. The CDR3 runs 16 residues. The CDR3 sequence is CASSQESSGLTDTQYF.

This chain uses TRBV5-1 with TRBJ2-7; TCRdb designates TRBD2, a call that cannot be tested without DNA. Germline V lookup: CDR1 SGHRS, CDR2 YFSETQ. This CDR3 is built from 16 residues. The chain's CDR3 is CASSPQASGASYEQYF.